This T cell receptor beta chain was captured by sequencing in a study of cytomegalovirus exposure and HLA in healthy donors. Turning to this clone: Its cognate antigen is unknown.

Study conclusions and caveats: When a later analysis was performed, an Asian-associated ancestry cluster reportedly had fewer N-insertions than the approximately 690-donor mean.

The CDR3 runs 16 residues. V trimming: 4 bases; J trimming: 5 bases; junction bases outside the gene matches: 9. CDR1 is SGHDN, CDR2 FVKESK, per germline. PCR amplification relied on 60 Vbeta primers (plus 13 Jbeta primers). The data were produced by immunoSEQ multiplex PCR, yet TCRdb's version contains in-frame clones alone and is incomplete. The sample lists about 260,000 clones, just over 70% occurring once. The sample consisted of PBMCs. This receptor was identified in a female donor in good health and CMV-seronegative. The chain uses TRBV14 and TRBJ1-4; 8 bases fit TRBD1. The CDR3: CASSPPPQGENEKLFF. As DNA, the CDR3 is TGTGCCAGCAGCCCTCCGCCACAGGGGGAAAATGAAAAACTGTTTTTT. Filled out from reference TRBV14 and TRBJ1-4, the complete variable domain reads EAGVTQFPSHSVIEKGQTVTLRCDPISGHDNLYWYRRVMGKEIKFLLHFVKESKQDESGMPNNRFLAERTGGTYSTLKVQPAELEDSGVYFCASSPPPQGENEKLFFGSGTQLSVL.